This T cell receptor beta chain was captured by sequencing in a study of blood T cell repertoires in COVID-19. About the study: Nucleic acid was either cDNA or gDNA, and it came from T cells, B-cell-depleted T cells, or PBMCs.

In the authors' methods: Amplification of reference gene primers provided the estimated nucleated cell counts. Assay used: immunoSEQ multiplex PCR; TCRdb lists only in-frame clones, some missing. V, J and clone size were drawn from that table, and D and trimming were deduced from the DNA. The repertoire holds 250,000 or so clones, with approximately 86% as singletons. Participants spanned ages roughly 18 to 90 years and resided in about two dozen US areas. Participant-reported clinical history was the basis for cohort assignment. This TCR came from a woman aged 18-29 years who had recovered from COVID-19. The sequenced sample consisted of PBMCs or T cells enriched from blood (not recorded which).

Here the CDR3 DNA reads TGTGCCAGCTCGGGGGGTTTCGAGCAGTACTTC. It specifies CASSGGFEQYF. V usage is TRBV27 and J usage is TRBJ2-7, with TRBD2 matching over 7 bases. Germline assignment: CDR1 MNHEY and CDR2 SMNVEV (reference sequence). The CDR3 runs to 11 residues. V lost 8 bases, J lost 6 bases, and 4 bases stayed unmatched.